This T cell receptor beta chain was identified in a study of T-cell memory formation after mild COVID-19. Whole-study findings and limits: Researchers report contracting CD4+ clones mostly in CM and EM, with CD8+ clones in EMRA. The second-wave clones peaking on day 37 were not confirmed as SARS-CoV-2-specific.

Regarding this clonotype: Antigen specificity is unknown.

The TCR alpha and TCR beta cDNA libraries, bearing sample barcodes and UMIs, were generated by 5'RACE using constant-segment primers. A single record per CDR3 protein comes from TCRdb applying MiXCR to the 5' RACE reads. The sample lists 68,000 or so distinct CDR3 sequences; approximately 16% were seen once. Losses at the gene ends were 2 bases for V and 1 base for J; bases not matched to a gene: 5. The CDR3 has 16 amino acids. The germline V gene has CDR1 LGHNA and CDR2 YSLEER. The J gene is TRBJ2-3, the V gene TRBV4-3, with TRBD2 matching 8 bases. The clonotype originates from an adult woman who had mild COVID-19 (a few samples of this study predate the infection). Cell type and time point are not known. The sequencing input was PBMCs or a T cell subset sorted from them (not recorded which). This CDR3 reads CASSQRAGEGTDTQYF. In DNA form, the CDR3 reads TGCGCCAGCAGCCAACGAGCGGGAGAGGGCACAGATACGCAGTATTTT.